Included here is one T cell receptor beta chain sequence, with context. This record comes from a study of blood T cell repertoires in COVID-19. Sequenced by immunoSEQ multiplex PCR; TCRdb stores in-frame clones only, minus some. The sample lists 110,000 or so clones, about nine tenths occurring once. This CDR3 is built from 14 residues. Germline loops: CDR1 SGHDN, CDR2 FVKESK. V shed 1 base and J shed 6 bases, with 10 bases lying between them. V usage is TRBV14 and J usage is TRBJ2-1; D gene unclear. The sample was peripheral blood. The clonotype comes from a human donor in a cohort sampled during active COVID-19. The CDR3 loop is CASSQALDGNEQFF. In DNA, the CDR3 is TGTGCCAGCAGCCAAGCCCTAGATGGCAATGAGCAGTTCTTC.